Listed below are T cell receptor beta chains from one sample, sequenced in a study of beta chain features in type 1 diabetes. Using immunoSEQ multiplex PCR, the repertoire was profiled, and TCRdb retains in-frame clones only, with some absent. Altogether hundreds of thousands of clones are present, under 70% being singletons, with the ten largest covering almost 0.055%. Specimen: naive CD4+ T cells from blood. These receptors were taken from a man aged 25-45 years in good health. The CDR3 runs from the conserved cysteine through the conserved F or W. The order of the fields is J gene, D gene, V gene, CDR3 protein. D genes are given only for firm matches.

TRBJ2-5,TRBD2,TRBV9,CASSSLGTSAETQYF
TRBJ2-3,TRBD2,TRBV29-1,CSVLAGPYTQYF
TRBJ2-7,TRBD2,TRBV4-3,CASSQDGTSRQEQYF
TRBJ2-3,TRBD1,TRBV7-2,CASRTGGNTDTQYF
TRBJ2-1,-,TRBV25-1,CASRLTGFNEQFF
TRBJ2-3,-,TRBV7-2,CASSLDGGLYTQYF
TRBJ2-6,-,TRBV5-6,CASSYRAGANVLTF
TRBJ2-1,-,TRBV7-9,CASSPGDEQFF
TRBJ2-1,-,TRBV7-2,CASSSLRINEQFF
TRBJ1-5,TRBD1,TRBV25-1,CATLRDRENSNQPQHF
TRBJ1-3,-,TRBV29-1,CSVYLDSRGNTIYF
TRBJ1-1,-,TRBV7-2,CASSPGRDTEAFF
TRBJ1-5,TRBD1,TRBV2,CASSGTGNQPQHF
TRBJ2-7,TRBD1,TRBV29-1,CSFTGGPYEQYF
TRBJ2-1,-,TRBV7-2,CASSKGSLNEQFF
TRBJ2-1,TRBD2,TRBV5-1,CASSSGLAAYNEQFF
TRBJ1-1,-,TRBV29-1,CSVEGRRTNTEAFF
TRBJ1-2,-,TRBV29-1,CSVAQILSNYGYTF
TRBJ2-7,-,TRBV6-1,CASSEFHEQYF
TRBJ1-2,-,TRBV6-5,CASSSPGLTQGYGYTF
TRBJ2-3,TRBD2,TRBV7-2,CASRFSGVLTDTQYF
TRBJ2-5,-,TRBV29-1,CSVAPGTQETQYF
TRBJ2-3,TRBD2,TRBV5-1,CASSYGLANTDTQYF
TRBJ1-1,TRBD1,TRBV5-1,CASSLTGGAETEAFF
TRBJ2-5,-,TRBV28,CASSLWTKETQYF
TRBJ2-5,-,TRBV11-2,CASSLGLGRPQETQYF
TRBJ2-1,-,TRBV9,CASSPQGGSYNEQFF
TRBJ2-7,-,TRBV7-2,CASSLRRAYEQYF
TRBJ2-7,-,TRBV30,CAWSKGIAYEQYF
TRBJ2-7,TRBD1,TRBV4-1,CASSQVPGQGPYEQYF
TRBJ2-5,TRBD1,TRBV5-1,CASSLRQGDETQYF
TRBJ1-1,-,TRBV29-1,CSYSGTEAFF
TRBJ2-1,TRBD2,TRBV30,CAWRSLLGLAGNNEQFF
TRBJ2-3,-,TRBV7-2,CASSLAKGADTQYF
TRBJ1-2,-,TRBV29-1,CSVGHRVGNYGYTF
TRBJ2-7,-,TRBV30,CAWGPVRQGAYEQYF
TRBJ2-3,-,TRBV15,CATSRERRRTSTDTQYF
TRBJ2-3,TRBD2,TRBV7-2,CASSLAGGVDTQYF
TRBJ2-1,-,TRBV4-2,CASSQDIGRGVTNEQFF
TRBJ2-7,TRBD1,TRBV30,CAWGTGGYEQYF
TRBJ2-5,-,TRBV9,CASSVSEGSETQYF
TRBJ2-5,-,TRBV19,CASSQGTMETQYF
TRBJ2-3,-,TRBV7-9,CASSLIAGEGPDTQYF
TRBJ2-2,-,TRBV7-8,CASSESTGELFF
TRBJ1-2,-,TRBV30,CAWSPGYYGYTF
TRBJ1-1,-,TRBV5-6,CASSPNRLSVTEAFF
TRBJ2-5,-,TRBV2,CASSRDYQETQYF
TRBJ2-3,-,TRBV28,CASSSTDTQYF
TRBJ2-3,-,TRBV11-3,CASSLVLADTQYF
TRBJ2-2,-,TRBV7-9,CASSSRGGTGELFF
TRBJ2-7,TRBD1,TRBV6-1,CASRLDRDRAYEQYF
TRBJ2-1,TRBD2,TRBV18,CASAPGREPSVDEQFF
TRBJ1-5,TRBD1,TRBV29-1,CSVAGTDNQPQHF
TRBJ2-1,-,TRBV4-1,CASSQRAGLNEQFF
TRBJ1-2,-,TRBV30,CAWSEPGGYTF